The T cell receptor (beta chain) described here comes from a study of shared clonotypes between healthy human individuals. Using immunoSEQ multiplex PCR, the repertoire was profiled, and TCRdb retains in-frame clones only, with some absent. The data contain about 2.1 million clones, roughly 93% of them seen just once; the ten biggest clones take up over 1.5%. Terminally differentiated effector memory CD45RA+ cells were excluded from the naive CD8 cells, which were CD45RO-negative and positively selected for CCR7. The CDR3 totals 16 residues. Germline V gene data show CDR1 as SGDLS and CDR2 as YYNGEE. Trimming removed 3 bases from V and 1 base from J; junction bases left unmatched: 5. Points on this clone: The identical CDR3 is also encoded by other nucleotide sequences in the sample.

The sequencing sample was made of naive CD8+ T cells from PBMCs. The gene calls are TRBV9 and TRBJ2-1, with TRBD2 matching 9 bases. The clonotype was recovered from a man between 18 and 35 years old in good health. Some clones in this sample may be carry-over from other donors' samples. The CDR3 spells CASSARAGGSYNEQFF. The CDR3 bases are TGTGCCAGCAGCGCCCGAGCGGGAGGATCCTACAATGAGCAGTTCTTC. The full variable domain, completed using reference TRBV9 and TRBJ2-1, is DSGVTQTPKHLITATGQRVTLRCSPRSGDLSVYWYQQSLDQGLQFLIQYYNGEERAKGNILERFSAQQFPDLHSELNLSSLELGDSALYFCASSARAGGSYNEQFFGPGTRLTVL.